Below are 10 T cell receptor beta chains sequenced from a single sample in a study of CD8+ T cells in alopecia areata. Extraction of RNA preceded its reverse transcription into cDNA, which served as the sequencing template. Sequencing used immunoSEQ multiplex PCR; TCRdb keeps in-frame clones, though not all of them. The table has over 150,000 clones, roughly 63% seen once. This specimen consisted of CD4+ T cells sorted from blood, obtained at week 0. The origin of the receptors is a human donor with alopecia areata.

This chain links TRBV29-1 with TRBJ2-7; the match to TRBD1 covers 7 bases. V was pared by 4 bases and J by 4 bases, with 10 bases of the junction left unmatched. The CDR3 contains 14 residues. Germline V gives CDR1 SQVTM, CDR2 ANQGSEA. The CDR3 nucleotides read TGCAGCGTTGGCGGCAGGACAGGAATATACGAGCAGTACTTC. Its protein product is CSVGGRTGIYEQYF.

This clone has only one observation. The chain links TRBV11-3 to TRBJ2-5, with 14 bases matching TRBD2. With V trimmed by 7 bases and J by 0 bases, 7 bases remained unmatched. The CDR3 length is 17 residues. Germline CDR1 and CDR2: SGHNT and YENEEA. The DNA for the CDR3 is TGTGCCAGCATCATTCAGGGACTAGCGGGGGACCAAGAGACCCAGTACTTC. Translating gives CASIIQGLAGDQETQYF.

This clone was detected once. V usage is TRBV5-5 and J usage is TRBJ1-2; 7 bases align to TRBD1. Trimming took 1 base from V and 7 from J; bases not matched to a gene: 7. The CDR3 covers 14 residues. Germline V gene data show CDR1 as SGHKS and CDR2 as YYEKEE (reference sequence). The CDR3 sequence: CASSLLTGPSGYTF. CDR3 DNA: TGTGCCAGCAGCTTGTTGACAGGGCCGTCTGGCTACACCTTC.

V gene TRBV9 combines with J gene TRBJ2-4, with 10 nucleotides matching TRBD2. CDR3 length equals 18 residues. The trim removed 4 bases at V and 5 bases at J, leaving 15 bases unmatched. Germline V gene sequence: CDR1 SGDLS, CDR2 YYNGEE. The CDR3 spells CASSPRGVAGGGQNIQYF. The CDR3 region has the DNA TGTGCCAGCAGCCCTCGTGGGGTAGCGGGGGGCGGGCAAAACATTCAGTACTTC.

This clone was observed a handful of times. The CDR3, as DNA: TGTGCCAGCAGCTTAAAAGGGGATTCACCCCTCCACTTT. This sequence encodes CASSLKGDSPLHF. This rearrangement joins TRBV7-8 to TRBJ1-6; a possible D gene is TRBD1 (5 bases). The germline V and J ends were trimmed by 2 bases and 8 bases, with 7 bases remaining between them. Germline loops: CDR1 SGHVS, CDR2 FQNEAQ. This CDR3 has 13 residues.

The chain is built from TRBV7-2 and TRBJ1-5, with D unresolved. V lost 1 base to trimming and J lost 2 bases, with 12 bases between them. This CDR3 comprises 16 residues. From germline, CDR1 is SGHTA and CDR2 FQGNSA. In nucleotides, the CDR3 is TGTGCCAGCAGCTTAGATGGAGGGCGGCGCAATCAGCCCCAGCATTTT. Protein: CASSLDGGRRNQPQHF. The full variable domain, completed using reference TRBV7-2 and TRBJ1-5, is GAGVSQSPSNKVTEKGKDVELRCDPISGHTALYWYRQSLGQGLEFLIYFQGNSAPDKSGLPSDRFSAERTGGSVSTLTIQRTQQEDSAVYLCASSLDGGRRNQPQHFGDGTRLSIL.

The chain recombines TRBV5-1 with TRBJ2-3; TRBD1 agrees at 7 bases. The CDR3 length is 12 residues. Germline CDR1 reads SGHRS; CDR2 reads YFSETQ. The V segment lost 4 bases and the J segment 5 bases; nucleotides outside the gene matches: 1. The CDR3: CASSDRVDTQYF. The CDR3 coding sequence is TGCGCCAGCAGCGACAGGGTAGATACGCAGTATTTT.

This chain connects TRBV29-1 to TRBJ2-3; unclear D gene. Trimming shortened V by 1 base and J by 2 bases, and 7 bases separated the two germline ends. The CDR3 extends over 13 amino acids. Germline V gene lookup returns CDR1 SQVTM and CDR2 ANQGSEA. In DNA, the CDR3 is TGCAGCGTTGAAGCCGACAACACAGATACGCAGTATTTT. It is translated as CSVEADNTDTQYF.

This chain connects TRBV18 to TRBJ2-3, with TRBD1 matching over 7 bases. This CDR3 is 12 amino acids long. Germline CDR1 and CDR2: KGHSH and LQKENI. Losses at the gene ends were 5 bases for V and 6 bases for J; bases not matched to a gene: 2. The CDR3 DNA sequence: TGTGCCAGCTCATTACAGGGGGATACGCAGTATTTT. Protein sequence: CASSLQGDTQYF.

This chain connects TRBV2 to TRBJ2-3; TRBD2 matches 8 bases. Trimming removed 4 bases from V and 6 bases from J; junction bases left unmatched: 6. There are 14 residues in the CDR3. Germline V gene sequence: CDR1 SNHLY, CDR2 FYNNEI. This CDR3 reads CASSVGTRADTQYF. Here the CDR3 DNA reads TGTGCCAGCAGTGTAGGGACTAGGGCCGATACGCAGTATTTT.